This note documents a single T cell receptor beta chain sequence. Its antigen is unknown. No much larger clonotype is one base removed from it; base qualities were not supplied. The sample's time point label, in plain terms: cycle 4 day 1 (C4D1), after about 6 weeks of nivolumab. Relapse after autologous stem cell transplantation had occurred in all trial patients, and cohorts A, B and C were distinguished by prior brentuximab vedotin exposure. CD4+ T cells were purified from thawed PBMCs by magnetic negative selection with a Miltenyi CD4+ T cell isolation kit. The trial cohort comprised around 60 patients with relapsed/refractory classical Hodgkin lymphoma whose best overall responses were complete response, partial response or progressive disease. Trial patients were treated with single-agent nivolumab in the multi-cohort phase II CheckMate 205 trial. An independent review committee assessed best overall response using the 2007 International Working Group response criteria. Trial PBMCs were obtained immediately prior to nivolumab initiation (C1D1) and on therapy at cycle 2 day 1 and cycle 4 day 1. Peripheral blood was collected in 8 mL Vacutainer Cell Preparation Tubes, from which PBMCs were isolated by centrifugation and then cryopreserved. Purified CD4+ and CD8+ fractions were generated only in cases for which an additional PBMC sample was available. On LS columns in a quadroMACS separator, the magnetically labelled cells were depleted, and the flow-through was collected as the purified fraction.

Taken from the germline V gene, the CDR1 and CDR2 loops are SGHTA and FQGNSA. Trimming takes 2 bases from V and 4 bases from J, and the germline ends sit 14 bases apart. The CDR3 measures 15 amino acids from cysteine to phenylalanine. CDR3 DNA is the only sequence kept; it has 45 bases, read in frame from the first base. The Qiagen DNeasy kit was used to extract genomic DNA from unsorted PBMCs and from the negatively selected CD4+ and CD8+ fractions. TCR beta CDR3 regions were amplified by immunoSEQ multiplex PCR using primers annealing to V and J segments. Amplification bias was minimized using a synthetic immune receptor repertoire, and residual bias was removed computationally after sequencing. For the original study's pipeline: Custom Python scripts were used to quantify repertoire diversity as the Shannon entropy index. Unsorted, CD4+ and CD8+ repertoires were examined separately, except in combined analyses, for which CD4+ and CD8+ sequences were merged in silico. Clonal expansion was defined as a frequency increase of at least 2-fold after treatment compared with C1D1, and clones undetected at baseline were assigned a pseudocount of 0.5. Clones with 0 or 1 copy at C1D1 were classified as singleton clones, and clones with 2 or more copies were classified as non-singleton clones. Clones expanded in unsorted samples were assigned a CD4+, CD8+ or unknown annotation through matching of protein sequences in sorted samples from the same patient. Wilcoxon tests on paired samples were used to test changes in diversity from C1D1 to C4D1. Here the immuneACCESS table is served through TCRdb, limited to in-frame sequences with V and J called. Missing clones are a known gap in these copies; in checked studies unresolved V genes cover under half, and the rest lacks a known reason. Clonal size and the V and J genes are those of that table, whereas D and trimming came from the DNA. The sample has some 15,000 clones on record, almost 90% of them singletons. The top ten hold 0.75% to 1% of the sample.

The sample originates from a study of PD-1 blockade in classical Hodgkin lymphoma (dated by TCRdb to the early 2020s). Turning to the overall study: Nivolumab dosing was 3 mg/kg intravenously every 2 weeks, continuing until either disease progression or unacceptable toxicity. The study used CyTOF and TCR beta sequencing to define a peripheral blood immune signature of response to PD-1 blockade in classical Hodgkin lymphoma.

The investigation overall reported the following: Baseline TCR diversity was reported as lower in newly diagnosed patients than in healthy donors, and lower still in relapsed/refractory patients. Only a single clinical trial cohort was studied, and what caused the repertoire differences, possibly disease activity or prior therapy, remained undefined. Among trial patients, those achieving complete response had baseline diversity similar to that of newly diagnosed patients, while diversity was significantly lower in partial responders and progressors. Patients starting nivolumab less than 1 year after ASCT had lower diversity and were excluded from later analyses to avoid confounding by immune reconstitution. A significant rise by C4D1 was seen in CD4+ but not CD8+ TCR diversity (p=0.0027 vs p=0.16), with the rise being most apparent in complete responders (p=0.02).

This specimen was CD4+ T cells from blood, taken before the fourth cycle of nivolumab. The chain is assembled from TRBV7-2 and TRBJ2-5; no confident D gene assignment can be made. This TCR came from a human donor with classical Hodgkin lymphoma. The CDR3: CASSLRWGRIETQYF. The DNA sequence reads TGTGCCAGCAGCTTAAGATGGGGTAGGATAGAGACCCAGTACTTC.